The 9 T cell receptor beta chains below all came from one sample that was sequenced in a study of cytomegalovirus exposure and HLA in healthy donors. It was with 60 Vbeta and 13 Jbeta primers that the PCR ran. Using immunoSEQ multiplex PCR, the repertoire was profiled, and TCRdb retains in-frame clones only, with some absent. This sample yields roughly 190,000 clones, of which about four fifths are seen a single time; 1.5% to 1.7% belongs to the top ten. Sequenced: PBMCs. These receptors were taken from a girl between 5 and 17 years old in good health and CMV-seropositive.

The V and J genes are TRBV19 and TRBJ2-1, with 11 bases matching TRBD2. Germline-derived CDR1 and CDR2 are LNHDA and SQIVND (reference sequence). The CDR3 consists of 13 residues. V dropped 7 bases and J dropped 7; count of bases not matched to a gene: 3. DNA of the CDR3: TGTGCCAGTACCACTAGCGGGGGAAATGAGCAGTTCTTC. Protein sequence: CASTTSGGNEQFF.

This clone has a single count. The J gene is TRBJ1-6, the V gene TRBV10-1; D is uncertain. V shed 4 bases and J shed 4 bases, with 5 bases lying between them. The CDR3 extends over 13 amino acids. Germline V CDR1 and CDR2: WNHNN, SYGVQD (reference sequence). This CDR3 is CASSAEYNSPLHF. In DNA form, the CDR3 reads TGCGCCAGCAGTGCGGAGTATAATTCACCCCTCCACTTT.

V and J are TRBV7-2 and TRBJ2-1, with TRBD2 matching over 7 bases. The CDR3 is 12 residues long. Germline trimming cut 7 bases from V and 10 bases from J; bases unmatched to any gene: 7. Germline V lookup: CDR1 SGHTA, CDR2 FQGNSA. The CDR3 loop reads CASTLLGGEQFF. CDR3 in DNA: TGTGCCAGCACCCTGTTGGGAGGGGAGCAGTTCTTC.

As concerns this clone: Distinct nucleotide sequences in the sample also encode this CDR3. V gene TRBV5-4 combines with J gene TRBJ2-3; no clear D. The CDR3 sequence is 13 residues long. In germline, CDR1 is SGHNT, CDR2 YYREEE (reference sequence). Trimming removed 0 bases at V and 2 bases at J, with 4 bases between. CDR3 sequence: CASSLASTDTQYF. Written as DNA, the CDR3 is TGTGCCAGCAGCTTGGCTTCCACAGATACGCAGTATTTT.

The chain is built from TRBV2 and TRBJ2-1, with 7 bases matching TRBD1. J lost 3 bases, V lost 10 bases, and 9 bases had no gene match. Germline values: CDR1 SNHLY, CDR2 FYNNEI. The CDR3 contains 14 residues. CDR3 bases: TGTGCCACCCGTGACAGGGCAAACTACAATGAGCAGTTCTTC. Amino acids: CATRDRANYNEQFF.

This chain's CDR3 is CASSLKTGNTEAFF. DNA for the CDR3: TGTGCCAGCAGCTTAAAGACGGGGAACACTGAAGCTTTCTTT. The chain combines TRBV7-2 with TRBJ1-1; D is uncertain. CDR3 size: 14 residues. Per germline, CDR1 SGHTA and CDR2 FQGNSA. V lost 2 bases and J lost 1, with 8 bases in between. The full variable domain, completed using reference TRBV7-2 and TRBJ1-1, is GAGVSQSPSNKVTEKGKDVELRCDPISGHTALYWYRQSLGQGLEFLIYFQGNSAPDKSGLPSDRFSAERTGGSVSTLTIQRTQQEDSAVYLCASSLKTGNTEAFFGQGTRLTVV.

This rearrangement joins TRBV2 to TRBJ2-4; 10 positions agree with TRBD2. Germline assignment: CDR1 SNHLY and CDR2 FYNNEI. This CDR3 is built from 15 residues. The junction had 4 bases not matched to a gene; V was cut back by 5 bases and J by 3 bases. The CDR3: CASSSGGALKNIQYF. The CDR3 bases are TGTGCCAGCAGTAGCGGGGGGGCCCTCAAAAACATTCAGTACTTC.

The rearrangement links TRBV5-1 to TRBJ2-7; maybe TRBD2 (5 bases). Germline values: CDR1 SGHRS, CDR2 YFSETQ. Trimming took off 0 bases at V and 1 base at J, with 8 bases between the two ends. The CDR3 is made up of 14 amino acids. The CDR3 reads CASSLASGSYEQYF. The CDR3 DNA is TGCGCCAGCAGCTTGGCCTCGGGATCCTACGAGCAGTACTTC.

This chain links TRBV4-2 with TRBJ2-4; TRBD2 matches at 9 bases. The germline V gene encodes CDR1 LGHNA and CDR2 YNFKEQ. V trimming: 1 base; J trimming: 5 bases; junction bases outside the gene matches: 6. The CDR3 is 16 amino acids. The CDR3 protein is CASSQAIAGDQNIQYF. CDR3 in DNA: TGTGCCAGCAGCCAAGCAATAGCGGGGGACCAAAACATTCAGTACTTC.